The 28 T cell receptor beta chains in this list originate from one sample, sequenced in a study of response to subunit inactivated influenza vaccine. TCRdb called the RT-PCR reads again in MiXCR, with one record for every CDR3 protein. Counted here are around 600,000 distinct CDR3 sequences, approximately 11% occurring once; the ten biggest clones make up more than 9.5%. This sample was shared with a second study, whose subject was T cells expressing NK-cell markers. As reported in that work: The cDNA for TCR beta came from 5'RACE template switching with UMIs.

The source was PBMCs from blood, collected on the day of vaccination. The receptors derive from a man aged 45 to 65 who received an inactivated influenza vaccine.

The chain combines TRBV5-5 with TRBJ1-5, with D uncertain. The V gene's germline CDR1 is SGHKS and CDR2 YYEKEE (reference sequence). Between the trimmed V and J ends, which lost 4 bases and 7 bases, there was a span of 12 bases. This CDR3 is 13 amino acids long. CDR3 nucleotide sequence: TGTGCCAGCAGCCCATCCCTATTGCAGCCCCAGCATTTT. Encoded protein: CASSPSLLQPQHF.

J is TRBJ2-7 and V is TRBV12-3 or TRBV12-4, with D perhaps being TRBD1 or TRBD2 (6 bases each). This CDR3 is 13 amino acids long. V lost 6 bases, J lost 4 bases, and 13 bases lay in between. CDR3 region: CASSIGGPYEQYF. The CDR3 nucleotides read TGTGCCAGCAGCATTGGGGGGCCTTACGAGCAGTACTTC.

This clonotype was recorded a few times. The rearrangement joins TRBV7-3 to TRBJ1-6; no clear D. This CDR3 comprises 14 residues. Trimming removed 3 bases from V and 9 bases from J, with 12 bases in between. The germline V gene has CDR1 SGHTA and CDR2 FQGTGA. CDR3 amino acids: CASSLDPVGSPLHF. Written as DNA, the CDR3 is TGTGCCAGCAGCTTGGACCCAGTGGGTTCACCCCTCCACTTT.

In its sample, this clonotype was seen many times. J is TRBJ2-3 and V is TRBV10-3, with unresolved D. The CDR3 covers 16 residues. CDR1 and CDR2 (germline): ENHRY, SYGVKD. Trimming pared 0 bases from V and 4 bases from J, leaving 14 bases between. CDR3 loop: CAISESLLPGADTQYF. The CDR3 DNA follows: TGTGCCATCAGTGAGTCCTTACTCCCAGGCGCAGATACGCAGTATTTT.

In its sample, this clonotype was seen a few times. The V gene is TRBV5-1, the J gene TRBJ2-5; D unclear. V lost 0 bases and J lost 9, with 18 bases in between. CDR1 is SGHRS, CDR2 YFSETQ, per germline. CDR3 length equals 15 residues. DNA for the CDR3: TGCGCCAGCAGCTTGGGACCCACCAATACCGCGGCCCAGTACTTC. The encoded protein is CASSLGPTNTAAQYF.

The sample holds many counts of this clonotype. The rearrangement joins TRBV6-1 to TRBJ1-4; 9 bases are shared with TRBD1. The junction had 12 bases not matched to a gene; V was cut back by 3 bases and J by 7 bases. Germline CDR1 is MNHNS and CDR2 is SASEGT. The CDR3 sequence is 17 residues long. Written as DNA, the CDR3 is TGTGCCAGCAGTGAGACTCCATGGGACAGGGATTTTGAAAAACTGTTTTTT. This sequence encodes CASSETPWDRDFEKLFF.

The chain joins TRBV20-1 to TRBJ2-7, with 11 bases matching TRBD1. V dropped 5 bases and J dropped 2; count of bases not matched to a gene: 14. Per germline, CDR1 DFQATT and CDR2 SNEGSKA (reference sequence). This CDR3 spans 17 amino acids. DNA for the CDR3: TGCAGTGCTGGCGGGACAGGGGGATCAGGGACCACCTACGAGCAGTACTTC. Its translation is CSAGGTGGSGTTYEQYF.

The table lists this clonotype with a few counts. This chain connects TRBV10-3 to TRBJ1-5; 9 nucleotides agree with TRBD1. The CDR3 runs to 18 residues. Germline CDR1 ENHRY, CDR2 SYGVKD. V lost 6 bases to trimming and J lost 2 bases; unmatched junction nucleotides: 14. The CDR3 DNA reads as TGTGCCATCAGCCAACAGGGGGCGGGGGATATTGGCAATCAGCCCCAGCATTTT. It yields the protein CAISQQGAGDIGNQPQHF.

The rearrangement links TRBV4-3 to TRBJ2-7; a possible D gene is TRBD1 (6 bases). Germline loops: CDR1 LGHNA, CDR2 YSLEER. V gave up 4 bases and J gave up 2 bases, with 15 bases separating them. The CDR3 extends over 15 amino acids. CDR3 nucleotides: TGCGCCAGCAGCCCGAGACAGGTCGCTACCTACGAGCAGTACTTC. The encoded protein is CASSPRQVATYEQYF.

This clonotype was seen a few times. The V and J genes are TRBV4-1 and TRBJ1-5; tentatively, D is TRBD1 (5 bases). CDR3 length: 16 residues. Trimming pared 3 bases from V and 0 bases from J, leaving 12 bases between. The germline V gene has CDR1 MGHRA and CDR2 YSYEKL. CDR3 DNA sequence: TGCGCCAGCAGCCAGTTCAGGGAGGGTAGCAATCAGCCCCAGCATTTT. This codes for CASSQFREGSNQPQHF.

This clonotype was observed many times. The chain uses TRBV12-3 or TRBV12-4 and TRBJ2-2; 9 bases line up with TRBD2. The CDR3 has 16 residues. Trimming removed 3 bases from V and 2 bases from J; junction bases left unmatched: 4. CDR3 region: CASSLGGRANTGELFF. CDR3 bases: TGTGCCAGCAGTTTGGGCGGGAGGGCCAACACCGGGGAGCTGTTTTTT.

J is TRBJ2-3 and V is TRBV5-1, with D hard to call. The V gene's germline CDR1 is SGHRS and CDR2 YFSETQ. Trimming removed 4 bases from V and 1 base from J, with 13 bases in between. CDR3 length: 15 residues. The chain's CDR3 is CASSPTLSGTDTQYF. CDR3 bases: TGCGCCAGCAGCCCGACCCTCTCGGGCACAGATACGCAGTATTTT.

In its sample, this clonotype was seen once. This sequence joins TRBV5-1 and TRBJ2-7; 8 nucleotides match TRBD1. V shed 3 bases, J shed 0 bases, and the junction held 5 bases outside the gene matches. CDR1 is SGHRS and CDR2 is YFSETQ in the germline V gene. The CDR3 covers 15 residues. The CDR3 spells CASSSRTGPSYEQYF. CDR3 sequence (DNA): TGCGCCAGCAGCTCCCGGACAGGGCCCTCCTACGAGCAGTACTTC.

This clonotype was counted many times. The gene calls are TRBV28 and TRBJ2-1; the D gene is possibly TRBD1 (6 bases). The CDR3 loop spans 11 amino acids. Trimming took 10 bases from V and 7 from J, leaving 11 bases between them. CDR1 is MDHEN, CDR2 SYDVKM, per germline. DNA for the CDR3: TGTGCCACGGACAGCCTGAATGAGCAGTTCTTC. Translating it yields CATDSLNEQFF.

This clonotype was picked up a small number of times. This chain links TRBV3-1 with TRBJ2-4; 11 positions agree with TRBD2. This CDR3 is built from 18 residues. Germline values: CDR1 LGHDT, CDR2 YNNKEL (reference sequence). Losses at the gene ends were 4 bases for V and 6 bases for J; bases not matched to a gene: 14. CDR3 sequence reads: CASSRSGTSGFRGNIQYF. The CDR3 DNA follows: TGTGCCAGCAGCCGGTCCGGGACTAGCGGCTTTAGGGGAAACATTCAGTACTTC.

The table lists this clonotype with many counts. This chain links TRBV27 with TRBJ2-7; 8 positions agree with TRBD1. The CDR3 runs 16 residues. V lost 3 bases and J lost 6; bases outside the gene matches: 13. Germline loops: CDR1 MNHEY, CDR2 SMNVEV (reference sequence). CDR3 DNA sequence: TGTGCCAGCAGTTTCGTAGGCGTGCAGGGGGCGGGCGAGCAGTACTTC. This translates into CASSFVGVQGAGEQYF.

The rearrangement links TRBV30 to TRBJ2-7, with 11 bases that match TRBD2. In germline, CDR1 is GTSNPN, CDR2 SVGIG (reference sequence). V lost 5 bases and J lost 2; bases outside the gene matches: 11. This CDR3 contains 16 residues. This CDR3 is CAWDPGLAAQAYEQYF. The DNA of the CDR3 is TGTGCCTGGGACCCGGGACTAGCGGCCCAGGCCTACGAGCAGTACTTC.

The chain recombines TRBV7-2 with TRBJ2-6; perhaps TRBD2 as D (6 bases). V was clipped by 5 bases and J by 0 bases, with 14 bases between them. Germline lookup yields CDR1 SGHTA and CDR2 FQGNSA. This CDR3 region has 17 residues. The CDR3 region is CASSRNSGNSGANVLTF. CDR3 nucleotide sequence: TGTGCCAGCAGCCGAAATAGCGGCAACTCTGGGGCCAACGTCCTGACTTTC. The full variable domain, rest sourced from reference TRBV7-2 and TRBJ2-6, is GAGVSQSPSNKVTEKGKDVELRCDPISGHTALYWYRQSLGQGLEFLIYFQGNSAPDKSGLPSDRFSAERTGGSVSTLTIQRTQQEDSAVYLCASSRNSGNSGANVLTFGAGSRLTVL.

This clonotype was counted a few times. This chain links TRBV6-2 or TRBV6-3 with TRBJ2-7; unclear D gene. The CDR3 is 12 amino acids. The V end was cut by 0 bases, the J end by 2 bases, with 2 bases between. Germline V gene data show CDR1 as MNHEY and CDR2 as SVGEGT. The CDR3 loop is CASSYSTYEQYF. CDR3 DNA sequence: TGTGCCAGCAGTTACTCGACCTACGAGCAGTACTTC.

This clonotype was detected only a few times. This chain joins TRBV4-1 and TRBJ1-2; 10 positions match TRBD1. Trimming cost V 0 bases and J 8 bases; bases outside gene matches: 12. This CDR3 region has 17 residues. CDR1 and CDR2 from the germline V gene are MGHRA and YSYEKL. The CDR3 DNA reads as TGCGCCAGCAGCCAAGATCCCGGGACAGGGGCTAGCACAGGCTACACCTTC. Translation gives CASSQDPGTGASTGYTF.

CDR3 sequence: CASTYPKNIQYF. Here the CDR3 DNA reads TGCGCCAGCACCTACCCGAAAAACATTCAGTACTTC. The chain joins TRBV23-1 to TRBJ2-4; D not certain. TRBV23-1 is noted as an ORF with a role that remains uncertain. The length of the CDR3 is 12 residues. Trimming pared 7 bases from V and 4 bases from J, leaving 8 bases between.

This clonotype occurred a few times. The chain joins TRBV7-2 to TRBJ1-3; D unresolved. Per the germline V gene, CDR1 is SGHTA and CDR2 is FQGNSA. The CDR3 sequence is 16 residues long. The V and J ends lost 1 base and 4 bases respectively, with 14 bases between them. CDR3: CASSLGSSPPGNTIYF. DNA of the CDR3: TGTGCCAGCAGCTTAGGTTCCTCTCCGCCCGGAAACACCATATATTTT.

This rearrangement joins TRBV2 to TRBJ2-7; 9 bases are shared with TRBD1. The CDR3 totals 15 residues. The V gene end was trimmed by 6 bases and the J gene end by 2 bases; junction bases not matched to a gene: 8. The germline V gene encodes CDR1 SNHLY and CDR2 FYNNEI. The CDR3 spells CASSLGQGSPYEQYF. CDR3 in DNA: TGTGCCAGCAGCCTGGGACAGGGTTCCCCCTACGAGCAGTACTTC.

The rearrangement joins TRBV15 to TRBJ1-5; possible D gene TRBD1, 6 bases. The CDR3 covers 13 residues. Trimming left V 5 bases short and J 7 bases short, with 12 bases between. Germline CDR1 reads LNHNV; CDR2 reads YYDKDF (reference sequence). The CDR3 is CATSLDSDQPQHF. CDR3 DNA sequence: TGTGCCACCAGCTTGGACAGCGACCAGCCCCAGCATTTT. Together with reference TRBV15 and TRBJ1-5, the CDR3 gives the full variable domain: DAMVIQNPRYQVTQFGKPVTLSCSQTLNHNVMYWYQQKSSQAPKLLFHYYDKDFNNEADTPDNFQSRRPNTSFCFLDIRSPGLGDTAMYLCATSLDSDQPQHFGDGTRLSIL.

The chain carries TRBV11-2 and TRBJ2-4; D uncertain. This CDR3 contains 16 residues. The germline gives CDR1 SGHAT, CDR2 FQNNGV. Trimming stripped 3 bases from V and 3 bases from J, with 15 bases between. Here the CDR3 reads CASSLSRLHSKNIQYF. The CDR3, as DNA: TGTGCCAGCAGCTTGTCTCGCCTCCATAGCAAAAACATTCAGTACTTC.

This clonotype was picked up a small number of times. The rearrangement joins TRBV2 to TRBJ2-1; D is possibly TRBD1 (6 bases). The V end was cut by 5 bases, the J end by 5 bases, with 10 bases between. This CDR3 contains 13 residues. Germline CDR1 SNHLY, CDR2 FYNNEI. In DNA, the CDR3 is TGTGCCAGCAGTACGACAGGTAACAATGAGCAGTTCTTC. Translation gives CASSTTGNNEQFF. Complete variable domain (other parts from reference TRBV2 and TRBJ2-1): EPEVTQTPSHQVTQMGQEVILRCVPISNHLYFYWYRQILGQKVEFLVSFYNNEISEKSEIFDDQFSVERPDGSNFTLKIRSTKLEDSAMYFCASSTTGNNEQFFGPGTRLTVL.

This clonotype was detected only a few times. The rearrangement joins TRBV28 to TRBJ2-1, with TRBD2 matching 14 bases. Germline V lookup: CDR1 MDHEN, CDR2 SYDVKM. Trimming cost V 7 bases and J 8 bases; bases outside gene matches: 7. CDR3 length: 15 residues. This chain's CDR3 is CASTPGLAGAYEQFF. Written as DNA, the CDR3 is TGTGCCAGCACACCGGGACTAGCGGGAGCCTATGAGCAGTTCTTC.

This clonotype was counted a single time. The chain has TRBV10-3 and TRBJ2-7; weak D call: TRBD2 (6 bases). CDR1 and CDR2 (germline): ENHRY, SYGVKD. V was clipped by 0 bases and J by 0 bases, with 12 bases between them. This CDR3 spans 16 amino acids. DNA for the CDR3: TGTGCCATCAGTGAGTCGGAACCCGGGAGCTCCTACGAGCAGTACTTC. Residues: CAISESEPGSSYEQYF.